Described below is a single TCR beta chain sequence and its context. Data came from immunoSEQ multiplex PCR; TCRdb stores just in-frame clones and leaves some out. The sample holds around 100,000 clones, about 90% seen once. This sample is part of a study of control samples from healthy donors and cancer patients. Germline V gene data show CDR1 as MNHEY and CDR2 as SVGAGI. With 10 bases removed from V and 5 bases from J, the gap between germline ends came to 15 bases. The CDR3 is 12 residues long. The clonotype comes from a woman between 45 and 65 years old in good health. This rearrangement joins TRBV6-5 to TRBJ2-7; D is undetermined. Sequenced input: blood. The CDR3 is CATLRGTNEQYF. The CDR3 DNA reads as TGTGCCACCTTAAGAGGCACTAACGAGCAGTACTTC.